Listed below are T cell receptor beta chains from one sample, sequenced in a study of Ad26.COV2.S vaccination and SARS-CoV-2 variants. Repertoires were generated with immunoSEQ multiplex PCR, while TCRdb's copy carries only in-frame clones and drops some. The repertoire consists of about 420,000 clones, with more than 75% occurring once and the leading ten covering 3.6%. The material was peripheral blood, obtained in a trial of Ad26.COV2.S vaccine versus placebo. Source of these receptors: a person aged 18-65 years who received the Ad26.COV2.S COVID-19 vaccine or a placebo. Both conserved end residues are part of each CDR3.

V gene: TRBV10-1
J gene: TRBJ2-2
CDR3 protein: CASSPGGTGELFF

V gene: TRBV14
J gene: TRBJ2-1
CDR3 protein: CASSPRSGSYNEQFF

V gene: TRBV6-5
J gene: TRBJ2-7
CDR3 protein: CASSYSQGVDYEQYF

V gene: TRBV7-2
J gene: TRBJ2-2
CDR3 protein: CASSLPRRGANTGELFF

V gene: TRBV4-1
J gene: TRBJ2-1
CDR3 protein: CASSQDGTNYNEQFF

V gene: TRBV19
J gene: TRBJ2-7
CDR3 protein: CASSITRSYEQYF

V gene: TRBV30
J gene: TRBJ1-2
CDR3 protein: CAWSVGGGYTF

V gene: TRBV18
J gene: TRBJ1-6
CDR3 protein: CASSPRDRGVSPLHF

V gene: TRBV15
J gene: TRBJ2-7
CDR3 protein: CATSRDAGPSYEQYF

V gene: TRBV7-2
J gene: TRBJ1-5
CDR3 protein: CASSSSGDRDQPQHF

V gene: TRBV6-5
J gene: TRBJ2-5
CDR3 protein: CASSQTGLQETQYF

V gene: TRBV4-3
J gene: TRBJ1-2
CDR3 protein: CASSHPARSYTF

V gene: TRBV7-2
J gene: TRBJ1-2
CDR3 protein: CASSLEGGATSRGYGYTF

V gene: TRBV7-3
J gene: TRBJ2-7
CDR3 protein: CASSRSGGAGYEQYF

V gene: TRBV30
J gene: TRBJ1-2
CDR3 protein: CAWSARYGYTF

V gene: TRBV11-2
J gene: TRBJ2-5
CDR3 protein: CASSLAHLAGGETQYF

V gene: TRBV2
J gene: TRBJ1-5
CDR3 protein: CASSERAGTGNQPQHF

V gene: TRBV11-2
J gene: TRBJ2-3
CDR3 protein: CASSHRRAGGAPSTDTQYF

V gene: TRBV19
J gene: TRBJ2-2
CDR3 protein: CASRGASGGTGELFF

V gene: TRBV19
J gene: TRBJ1-2
CDR3 protein: CASSPSTTAGYTF

V gene: TRBV27
J gene: TRBJ2-3
CDR3 protein: CASSLRQISTDTQYF

V gene: TRBV15
J gene: TRBJ1-6
CDR3 protein: CATSSSRGTNSPLHF

V gene: TRBV5-1
J gene: TRBJ2-7
CDR3 protein: CASSTAGTAYEQYF

V gene: TRBV6-5
J gene: TRBJ1-1
CDR3 protein: CASSYTSTGSAEAFF

V gene: TRBV2
J gene: TRBJ2-7
CDR3 protein: CASRWRLLSYEQYF

V gene: TRBV15
J gene: TRBJ1-3
CDR3 protein: CATSRDAQGSGNTIYF

V gene: TRBV7-3
J gene: TRBJ1-1
CDR3 protein: CASSFGMGDTEAFF

V gene: TRBV6-1
J gene: TRBJ1-1
CDR3 protein: CASSEVDRYTEAFF

V gene: TRBV3-1/TRBV3-2
J gene: TRBJ1-5
CDR3 protein: CASSTRTGQPQHF

V gene: TRBV20-1
J gene: TRBJ2-1
CDR3 protein: CSASISNYNEQFF